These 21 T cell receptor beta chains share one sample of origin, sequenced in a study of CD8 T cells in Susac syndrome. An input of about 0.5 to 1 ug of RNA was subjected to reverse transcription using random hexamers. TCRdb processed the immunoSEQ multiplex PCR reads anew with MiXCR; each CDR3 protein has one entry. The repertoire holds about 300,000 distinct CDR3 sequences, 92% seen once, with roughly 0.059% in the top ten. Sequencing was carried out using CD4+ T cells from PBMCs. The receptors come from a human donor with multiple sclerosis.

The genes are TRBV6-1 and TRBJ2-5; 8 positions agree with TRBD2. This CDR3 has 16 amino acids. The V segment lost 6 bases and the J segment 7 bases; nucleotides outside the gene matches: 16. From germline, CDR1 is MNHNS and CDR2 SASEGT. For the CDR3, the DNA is TGTGCCAGCAGCAAGGACAGACCGGGAGGGGGATGGACCCAGTACTTC. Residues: CASSKDRPGGGWTQYF.

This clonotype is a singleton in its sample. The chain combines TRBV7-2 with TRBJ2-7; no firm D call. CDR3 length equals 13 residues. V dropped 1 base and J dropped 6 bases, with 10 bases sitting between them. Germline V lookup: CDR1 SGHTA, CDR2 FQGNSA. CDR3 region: CASSLVEDSEQYF. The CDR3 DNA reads TGTGCCAGCAGCTTAGTTGAGGATAGCGAGCAGTACTTC.

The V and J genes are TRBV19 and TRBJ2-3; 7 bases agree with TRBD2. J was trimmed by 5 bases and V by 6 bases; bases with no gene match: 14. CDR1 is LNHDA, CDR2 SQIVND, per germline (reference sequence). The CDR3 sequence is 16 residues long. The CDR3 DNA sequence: TGTGCCAGTAGCCCGGCCCTTGGCGGGGGATTAGATACGCAGTATTTT. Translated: CASSPALGGGLDTQYF.

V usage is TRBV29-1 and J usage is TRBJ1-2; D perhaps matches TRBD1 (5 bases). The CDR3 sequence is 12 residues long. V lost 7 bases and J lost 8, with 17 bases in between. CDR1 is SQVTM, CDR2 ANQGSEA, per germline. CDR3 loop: CSGAGQGGGYTF. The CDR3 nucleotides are TGCAGCGGGGCAGGGCAGGGAGGGGGCTACACCTTC. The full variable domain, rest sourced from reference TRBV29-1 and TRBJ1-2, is SAVISQKPSRDICQRGTSLTIQCQVDSQVTMMFWYRQQPGQSLTLIATANQGSEATYESGFVIDKFPISRPNLTFSTLTVSNMSPEDSSIYLCSGAGQGGGYTFGSGTRLTVV.

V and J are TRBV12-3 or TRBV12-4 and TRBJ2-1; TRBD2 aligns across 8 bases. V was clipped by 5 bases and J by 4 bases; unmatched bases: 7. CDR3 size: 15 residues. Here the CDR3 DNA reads TGTGCCAGCAGTACCAGGACTAGCCGATACAATGAGCAGTTCTTC. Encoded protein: CASSTRTSRYNEQFF.

CDR3 nucleotide sequence: TGTGCCAGCAGTTTATCGCCTGGGGGAAGGGGTAATGAAAAACTGTTTTTT. It yields the protein CASSLSPGGRGNEKLFF. This chain uses TRBV27 with TRBJ1-4, with D perhaps TRBD1 (5 bases). Germline lookup yields CDR1 MNHEY and CDR2 SMNVEV (reference sequence). CDR3 length: 17 amino acids. Trimming removed 0 bases at V and 4 bases at J, with 15 bases between.

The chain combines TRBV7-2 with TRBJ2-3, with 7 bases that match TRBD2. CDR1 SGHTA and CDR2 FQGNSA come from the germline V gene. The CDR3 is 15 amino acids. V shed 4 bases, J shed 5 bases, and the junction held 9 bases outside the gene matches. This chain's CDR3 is CASSYRGEGGDTQYF. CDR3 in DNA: TGTGCCAGCAGCTATCGGGGGGAGGGCGGAGATACGCAGTATTTT.

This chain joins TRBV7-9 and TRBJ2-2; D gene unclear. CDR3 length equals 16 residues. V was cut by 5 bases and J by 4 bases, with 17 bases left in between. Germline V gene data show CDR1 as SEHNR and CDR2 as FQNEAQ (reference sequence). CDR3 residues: CASSLGWVDLTGELFF. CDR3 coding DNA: TGTGCCAGCAGCCTGGGTTGGGTCGACCTCACCGGGGAGCTGTTTTTT.

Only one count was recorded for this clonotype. CDR3: CASSGLIVGGDDEQFF. The DNA for the CDR3 is TGTGCCAGCAGTGGACTAATAGTGGGGGGGGATGATGAGCAGTTCTTC. The rearrangement uses TRBV25-1 and TRBJ2-1, with 7 bases fitting TRBD2. Trimming cost V 4 bases and J 8 bases; bases outside gene matches: 14. The CDR3 runs 16 residues. In germline, CDR1 is MGHDK, CDR2 SYGVNS.

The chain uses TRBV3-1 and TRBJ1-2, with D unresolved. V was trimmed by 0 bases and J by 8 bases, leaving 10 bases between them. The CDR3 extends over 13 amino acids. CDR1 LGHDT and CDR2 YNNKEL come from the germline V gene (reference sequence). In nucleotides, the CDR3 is TGTGCCAGCAGCCAAGACGGTGTTTACGGCTACACCTTC. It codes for CASSQDGVYGYTF. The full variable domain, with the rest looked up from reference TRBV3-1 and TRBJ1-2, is DTAVSQTPKYLVTQMGNDKSIKCEQNLGHDTMYWYKQDSKKFLKIMFSYNNKELIINETVPNRFSPKSPDKAHLNLHINSLELGDSAVYFCASSQDGVYGYTFGSGTRLTVV.

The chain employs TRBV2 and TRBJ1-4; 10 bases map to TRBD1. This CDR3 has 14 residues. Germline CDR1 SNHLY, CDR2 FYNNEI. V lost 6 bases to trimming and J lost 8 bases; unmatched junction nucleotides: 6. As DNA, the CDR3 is TGTGCCAGCAGGTCCGGGACAGGGGACGAAAAACTGTTTTTT. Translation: CASRSGTGDEKLFF.

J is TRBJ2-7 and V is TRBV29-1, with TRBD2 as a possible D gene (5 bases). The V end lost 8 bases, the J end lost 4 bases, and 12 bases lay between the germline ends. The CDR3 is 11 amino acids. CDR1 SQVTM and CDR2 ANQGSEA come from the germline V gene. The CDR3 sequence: CSSTRDYEQYF. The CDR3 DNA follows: TGCAGCTCTACCCGGGATTACGAGCAGTACTTC.

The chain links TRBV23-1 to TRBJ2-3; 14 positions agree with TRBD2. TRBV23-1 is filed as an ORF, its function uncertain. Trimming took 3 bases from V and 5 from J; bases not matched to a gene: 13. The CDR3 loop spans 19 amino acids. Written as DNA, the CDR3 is TGCGCCAGCAGTCATCCTCCCGGGACTAGCGGGAGAAGGGGAGATACGCAGTATTTT. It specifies CASSHPPGTSGRRGDTQYF.

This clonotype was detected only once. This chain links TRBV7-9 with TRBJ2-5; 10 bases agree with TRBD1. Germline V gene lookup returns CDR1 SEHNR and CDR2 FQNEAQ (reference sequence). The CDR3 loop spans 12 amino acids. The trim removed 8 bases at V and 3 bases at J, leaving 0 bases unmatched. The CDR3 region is CASGQGEETQYF. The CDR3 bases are TGTGCCAGCGGACAGGGGGAAGAGACCCAGTACTTC.

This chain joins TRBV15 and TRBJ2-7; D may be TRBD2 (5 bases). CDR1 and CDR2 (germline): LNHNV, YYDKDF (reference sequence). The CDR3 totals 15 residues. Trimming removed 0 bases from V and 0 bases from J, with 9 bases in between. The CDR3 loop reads CATSRDPRGSYEQYF. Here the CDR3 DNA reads TGTGCCACCAGCAGAGATCCCCGGGGCTCCTACGAGCAGTACTTC. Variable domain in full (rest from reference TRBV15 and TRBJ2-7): DAMVIQNPRYQVTQFGKPVTLSCSQTLNHNVMYWYQQKSSQAPKLLFHYYDKDFNNEADTPDNFQSRRPNTSFCFLDIRSPGLGDTAMYLCATSRDPRGSYEQYFGPGTRLTVT.

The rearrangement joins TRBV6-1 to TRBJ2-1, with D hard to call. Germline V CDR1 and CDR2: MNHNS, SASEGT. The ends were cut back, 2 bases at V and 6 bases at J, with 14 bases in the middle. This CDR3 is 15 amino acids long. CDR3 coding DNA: TGTGCCAGCAGTGAACGCCCCCTTAGTTCCAATGAGCAGTTCTTC. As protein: CASSERPLSSNEQFF.

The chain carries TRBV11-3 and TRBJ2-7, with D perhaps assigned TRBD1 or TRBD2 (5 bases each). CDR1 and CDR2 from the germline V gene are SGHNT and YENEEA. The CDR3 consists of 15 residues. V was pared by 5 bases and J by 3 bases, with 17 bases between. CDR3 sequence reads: CASSPWDGQYYEQYF. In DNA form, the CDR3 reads TGTGCCAGCAGCCCCTGGGACGGACAATACTACGAGCAGTACTTC.

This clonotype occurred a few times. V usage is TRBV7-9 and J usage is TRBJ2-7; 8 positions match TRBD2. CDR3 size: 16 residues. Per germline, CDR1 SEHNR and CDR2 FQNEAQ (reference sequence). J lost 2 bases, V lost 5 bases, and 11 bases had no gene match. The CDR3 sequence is CASSPPYTSGTYEQYF. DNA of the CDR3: TGTGCCAGCAGCCCGCCCTATACTAGCGGAACCTACGAGCAGTACTTC.

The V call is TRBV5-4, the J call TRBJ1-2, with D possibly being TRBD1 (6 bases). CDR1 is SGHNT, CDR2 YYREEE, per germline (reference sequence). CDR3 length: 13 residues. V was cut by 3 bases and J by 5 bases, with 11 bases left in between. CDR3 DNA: TGTGCCAGCAGCTGGACAGATTATTATGGCTACACCTTC. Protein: CASSWTDYYGYTF.

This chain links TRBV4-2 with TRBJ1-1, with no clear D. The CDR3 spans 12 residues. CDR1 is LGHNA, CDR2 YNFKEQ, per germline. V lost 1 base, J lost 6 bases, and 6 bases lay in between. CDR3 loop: CASSQVGSEAFF. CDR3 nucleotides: TGTGCCAGCAGCCAAGTGGGGTCTGAAGCTTTCTTT.

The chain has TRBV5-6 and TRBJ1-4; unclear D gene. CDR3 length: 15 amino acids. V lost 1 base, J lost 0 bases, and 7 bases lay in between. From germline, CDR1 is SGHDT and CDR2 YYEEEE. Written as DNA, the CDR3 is TGTGCCAGCAGCTTGTTGCCAGCAACTAATGAAAAACTGTTTTTT. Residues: CASSLLPATNEKLFF.